This T cell receptor (beta chain) was recovered during a study of blood T cell repertoires in COVID-19. Study information: COVID-19 samples, acute and convalescent, were from the United States, Italy and Spain.

As processed by the authors: Amplification from reference gene primers served as the basis for estimated nucleated cell counts. Repertoires were generated with immunoSEQ multiplex PCR, while TCRdb's copy carries only in-frame clones and drops some. V and J calls and clone size follow that table, whereas D and trimming were derived from the DNA. The sample yields approximately 400,000 clones, about 90% seen once. The germline V and J ends were trimmed by 6 bases and 3 bases, with 3 bases remaining between them. The length of the CDR3 is 11 residues. Germline V gene lookup returns CDR1 LNHDA and CDR2 SQIVND (reference sequence).

The clonotype originates from a young man who had recovered from COVID-19. Specimen: PBMCs or T cells enriched from blood (not recorded which). The V and J genes are TRBV19 and TRBJ1-3; no clear D. The CDR3 DNA reads TGTGCCAGTAGCCTTGGAAACACCATATATTTT. This codes for CASSLGNTIYF.